The next 20 T cell receptor beta chains were all read from a single sample in a study of lymphopenia after photon versus proton radiotherapy. The table came from immunoSEQ multiplex PCR; TCRdb's copy has only in-frame clones and leaves some out. The table shows about 7,500 clones, with about nine tenths occurring only once. This specimen was peripheral blood, taken from a patient treated with photon-based radiotherapy. These receptors were collected from a woman aged 70 to 79 with pancreatic cancer.

The chain has TRBV19 and TRBJ2-1, with D possibly matching TRBD1 (6 bases). Germline V lookup: CDR1 LNHDA, CDR2 SQIVND (reference sequence). V was trimmed by 5 bases and J by 10 bases, leaving 21 bases between them. This CDR3 contains 15 residues. This CDR3 is CASSHRISRGEEQFF. DNA for the CDR3: TGTGCCAGTAGTCACCGAATATCCAGGGGAGAGGAGCAGTTCTTC.

The chain links TRBV28 to TRBJ2-3; 7 bases map to TRBD2. Trimming at V came to 8 bases and at J to 2 bases, leaving 1 base not matched to a gene. CDR1 is MDHEN and CDR2 is SYDVKM in the germline V gene. The CDR3 is 12 amino acids. CDR3 region: CASGDYTDTQYF. Written as DNA, the CDR3 is TGTGCCAGCGGGGACTACACAGATACGCAGTATTTT.

V and J are TRBV2 and TRBJ2-2, with TRBD1 matching over 10 bases. The V gene end was trimmed by 4 bases and the J gene end by 5 bases; junction bases not matched to a gene: 10. CDR3 length equals 17 residues. Germline values: CDR1 SNHLY, CDR2 FYNNEI. The CDR3: CASSGGTGDVRTGELFF. As DNA, the CDR3 is TGTGCCAGCAGTGGGGGGACAGGGGACGTCCGAACCGGGGAGCTGTTTTTT.

The V call is TRBV5-6, the J call TRBJ2-7, with D possibly TRBD2 on 6 matching bases. This CDR3 contains 14 residues. CDR1 is SGHDT, CDR2 YYEEEE, per germline. Trimming stripped 0 bases from V and 5 bases from J, with 12 bases between. This chain's CDR3 is CASSLDGSWNEQYF. The CDR3 DNA reads as TGTGCCAGCAGCTTGGACGGGAGCTGGAACGAGCAGTACTTC.

The gene calls are TRBV6-1 and TRBJ2-6; no firm D call. Trimming pared 8 bases from V and 0 bases from J, leaving 5 bases between. CDR1 MNHNS and CDR2 SASEGT come from the germline V gene. This CDR3 region has 13 residues. This CDR3 reads CASEDSGANVLTF. The CDR3 coding sequence is TGTGCCAGCGAAGACTCTGGGGCCAACGTCCTGACTTTC.

The J gene is TRBJ2-3, the V gene TRBV27; D tentatively fits TRBD1 or TRBD2 (8 bases each). CDR3 length: 14 amino acids. Germline CDR1 MNHEY, CDR2 SMNVEV (reference sequence). V lost 7 bases and J lost 10, with 21 bases in between. CDR3 coding DNA: TGTGCCAGCAACCGGCAGGGGGCGCGGGAGGCGCAGTATTTT. This codes for CASNRQGAREAQYF.

This clone showed up just once. This chain connects TRBV28 to TRBJ2-2, with D possibly TRBD2 on 5 matching bases. Germline assignment: CDR1 MDHEN and CDR2 SYDVKM. The CDR3 runs to 11 residues. Trimming removed 6 bases from V and 7 bases from J, with 6 bases in between. The CDR3 bases are TGTGCCAGCAGGAGGGTCGGGGAGCTGTTTTTT. This sequence encodes CASRRVGELFF.

In its sample, this clone was seen once. The chain has TRBV4-1 and TRBJ2-2; D not resolved. V shed 2 bases and J shed 4 bases, with 5 bases lying between them. In germline, CDR1 is MGHRA, CDR2 YSYEKL. The CDR3 loop spans 13 amino acids. CDR3 nucleotide sequence: TGCGCCAGCAGCCAAACGGTCACCGGGGAGCTGTTTTTT. Residues: CASSQTVTGELFF.

The CDR3 DNA is TGCGCCAGCAGCGACGGACAGGGTGGTTCACCCCTCCACTTT. It codes for CASSDGQGGSPLHF. The chain employs TRBV5-1 and TRBJ1-6; the match to TRBD1 covers 8 bases. V lost 4 bases, J lost 9 bases, and 6 bases stayed unmatched. The length of the CDR3 is 14 residues. Germline lookup yields CDR1 SGHRS and CDR2 YFSETQ.

This clone was recorded only once. CDR3 protein: CASSHPARGDYTF. The CDR3 region has the DNA TGTGCCAGCAGCCACCCGGCAAGGGGAGACTACACCTTC. This chain uses TRBV7-9 with TRBJ1-2; D is perhaps TRBD1 (5 bases). The CDR3 is 13 amino acids. V was shortened by 5 bases and J by 10 bases, with 17 bases between the two germline ends. The germline gives CDR1 SEHNR, CDR2 FQNEAQ (reference sequence).

The chain recombines TRBV28 with TRBJ1-4, with a possible D match to TRBD1 (5 bases). CDR3 size: 14 residues. Germline CDR1 MDHEN, CDR2 SYDVKM. The ends were cut back, 6 bases at V and 2 bases at J, with 10 bases in the middle. The CDR3 DNA is TGTGCCAGCAGCCTCGGGGGGACTAATGAAAAACTGTTTTTT. It specifies CASSLGGTNEKLFF.

The chain has TRBV7-9 and TRBJ2-7; the D is unclear. This CDR3 has 14 residues. The germline V and J ends were trimmed by 0 bases and 5 bases, with 11 bases remaining between them. Germline-derived CDR1 and CDR2 are SEHNR and FQNEAQ (reference sequence). As DNA, the CDR3 is TGTGCCAGCAGCTTAGCTCTCGGCCATGACGAGCAGTACTTC. It encodes CASSLALGHDEQYF.

By sample fraction, this clone is large (0.1 to 1%). The chain has TRBV27 and TRBJ2-5; D gene uncertain. The CDR3 sequence is 14 residues long. V lost 6 bases to trimming and J lost 5 bases, with 16 bases between them. Germline V lookup: CDR1 MNHEY, CDR2 SMNVEV (reference sequence). The DNA of the CDR3 is TGTGCCAGCAGGCCCCGGCCCGGGCCGGAGACCCAGTACTTC. It is translated as CASRPRPGPETQYF.

The chain combines TRBV5-4 with TRBJ2-1; a possible D gene is TRBD2 (6 bases). The CDR3 has 16 amino acids. In germline, CDR1 is SGHNT, CDR2 YYREEE (reference sequence). With 1 base removed from V and 0 bases from J, the gap between germline ends came to 11 bases. This chain's CDR3 is CASSLNPSASYNEQFF. CDR3 nucleotides: TGTGCCAGCAGCTTGAACCCTAGCGCCTCCTACAATGAGCAGTTCTTC.

The J gene is TRBJ2-7, the V gene TRBV28; TRBD1 agrees at 7 bases. The CDR3 consists of 12 residues. Germline V lookup: CDR1 MDHEN, CDR2 SYDVKM. The junction had 8 bases not matched to a gene; V was cut back by 5 bases and J by 10 bases. CDR3 nucleotides: TGTGCCAGCAGTACCCAGAGGGGGCGACAGTACTTC. This sequence encodes CASSTQRGRQYF.

V gene TRBV9 combines with J gene TRBJ2-7, with a tentative D call TRBD2 (6 bases). Germline lookup yields CDR1 SGDLS and CDR2 YYNGEE. The CDR3 totals 15 residues. Trimming shortened V by 0 bases and J by 2 bases, and 12 bases separated the two germline ends. The CDR3 reads CASSVAGDLAYEQYF. The DNA for the CDR3 is TGTGCCAGCAGCGTAGCCGGGGACTTAGCCTACGAGCAGTACTTC.

The chain couples TRBV9 to TRBJ2-2; 9 bases align to TRBD2. The CDR3 extends over 16 amino acids. V lost 0 bases and J lost 7; bases outside the gene matches: 7. Germline V gene sequence: CDR1 SGDLS, CDR2 YYNGEE. The CDR3 nucleotides are TGTGCCAGCAGCGTAGGATCTAGCGGGACGGGCGGGGAGCTGTTTTTT. It specifies CASSVGSSGTGGELFF.

The V gene is TRBV7-9, the J gene TRBJ2-1; D might be TRBD1 (5 bases). This CDR3 has 15 amino acids. Per germline, CDR1 SEHNR and CDR2 FQNEAQ (reference sequence). Trimming cost V 3 bases and J 4 bases, with 13 bases left between them. The CDR3 is CASSLIQTVYNEQFF. Here the CDR3 DNA reads TGTGCCAGCAGCTTGATTCAGACAGTTTACAATGAGCAGTTCTTC.

The genes are TRBV19 and TRBJ1-1; the D gene is possibly TRBD1 (5 bases). CDR1 LNHDA and CDR2 SQIVND come from the germline V gene (reference sequence). V lost 6 bases, J lost 3 bases, and 14 bases lay in between. The CDR3 extends over 14 amino acids. The CDR3 sequence: CASSPRDGYTEAFF. The CDR3 DNA sequence: TGTGCCAGTAGCCCGAGGGACGGTTACACTGAAGCTTTCTTT.

The chain joins TRBV29-1 to TRBJ1-4; TRBD1 is a possible D gene (6 bases). Trimming removed 2 bases at V and 7 bases at J, with 14 bases between. Per germline, CDR1 SQVTM and CDR2 ANQGSEA. The CDR3 is made up of 14 amino acids. CDR3 DNA sequence: TGCAGCGTTGAAACCGGGACAATAGGTGAAAAACTGTTTTTT. Translation: CSVETGTIGEKLFF. Looking up the rest from reference TRBV29-1 and TRBJ1-4 gives the full variable domain: SAVISQKPSRDICQRGTSLTIQCQVDSQVTMMFWYRQQPGQSLTLIATANQGSEATYESGFVIDKFPISRPNLTFSTLTVSNMSPEDSSIYLCSVETGTIGEKLFFGSGTQLSVL.